This T cell receptor (beta chain) was observed in a study of cytomegalovirus exposure and HLA in healthy donors. With respect to this clone: The antigen remains undetermined.

Looked up from germline, CDR1 is SQVTM and CDR2 is ANQGSEA. The ends were cut back, 2 bases at V and 8 bases at J, with 12 bases in the middle. The CDR3 is made up of 12 amino acids. This PCR relied on a set of 60 Vbeta primers and 13 Jbeta primers. TCRdb's copy holds only in-frame clones and misses some; the assay was immunoSEQ multiplex PCR. The data show over 100,000 clones, about three quarters seen once. Study-wide results and caveats: About 87% or about 30% of the time was how often most TCR beta V segments were productive, according to an earlier analysis. HLA restriction was apparent for most CMV-associated TCR beta chains in a later analysis.

This TCR was recovered from a man aged 35 to 55 in good health and CMV-seropositive. The specimen sequenced was PBMCs. The gene calls are TRBV29-1 and TRBJ1-1; maybe TRBD1 (6 bases). For the CDR3, the DNA is TGCAGCGTTGAACTCGGGGGGCGAGAAGCTTTCTTT. This encodes CSVELGGREAFF.